This is a list of T cell receptor beta chains from one sample in a study of cytomegalovirus exposure and HLA in healthy donors. Some clones are missing from TCRdb's copy, which holds only in-frame ones; the method was immunoSEQ multiplex PCR. The sample shows 100,000 to 150,000 clones, about 80% of them seen only once. Sequenced material: PBMCs. The receptors shown here come from a woman aged 35 to 49 in good health and CMV-seropositive. The CDR3 runs from the conserved cysteine through the conserved F or W. A D gene is named only where the DNA matches it firmly. Rows may omit the clone size; those that give it use once, few, many or a size class.

clone_size j_call d_call v_call cdr3_nt cdr3_aa
- TRBJ2-2 - TRBV4-2 TGTGCCAGCAGTGGGAGGGGGTACTACACCGGGGAGCTGTTTTTT CASSGRGYYTGELFF
- TRBJ2-1 - TRBV11-2 TGTGCCAGCAGCTTGATGACAAGCGGCGAGCAGTTCTTC CASSLMTSGEQFF
- TRBJ2-1 - TRBV11-3 TGTGCCAGCAGCTTTGGAGCGAGCAATGAGCAGTTCTTC CASSFGASNEQFF
- TRBJ2-2 - TRBV7-9 TGTGCCAGCAGCCTGGGGGCTAGCGGGAACACCGGGGAGCTGTTTTTT CASSLGASGNTGELFF
few TRBJ2-7 TRBD1 TRBV6-5 TGTGCCAGCAGTGTGGGGACAGGGGGAAGCGAGCAGTACTTC CASSVGTGGSEQYF
- TRBJ2-1 TRBD2 TRBV4-1 TGCGCCAGCAGCCCCCGACTAGCGGGGTACAATGAGCAGTTCTTC CASSPRLAGYNEQFF
- TRBJ2-1 - TRBV21-1 TGTGCCAGCAGCGAAAAAAGGCCGGGACTAGCGGGAAGGAGGGGCTCCTACAATGAGCAGTTCTTC CASSEKRPGLAGRRGSYNEQFF
once TRBJ1-4 TRBD1 TRBV10-3 TGTGCCATCAGTGCGGACAGGGGGCCTGAAAAACTGTTTTTT CAISADRGPEKLFF
once TRBJ1-1 TRBD1 TRBV28 TGTGCCAGCAGCCCCGGACAGGGGAGTATCACTGAAGCTTTCTTT CASSPGQGSITEAFF
- TRBJ2-1 TRBD2 TRBV19 TGTGCCAGTAGTATGATAGCGGGAGCTGAGCAGTTCTTC CASSMIAGAEQFF
- TRBJ2-2 - TRBV4-2 TGTGCCAGCAGCCAAGGGCCCGGGGAGCTGTTTTTT CASSQGPGELFF
- TRBJ2-1 - TRBV5-6 TGTGCCAGCTTCAATTGGGCTAGCGACTACAATGAGCAGTTCTTC CASFNWASDYNEQFF
- TRBJ2-1 - TRBV7-9 TGTTCCAGCAGCTTATTAGCCAGAGACAATGAGCAGTTCTTC CSSSLLARDNEQFF
few TRBJ1-2 - TRBV19 TGTGCCAGTAGTACGGGGTTAGCACAAGCCCTCTATGGCTACACCTTC CASSTGLAQALYGYTF
- TRBJ1-2 - TRBV27 TGTGCCAGCAGTTTAGGTCAGGGTTATGGCTACACCTTC CASSLGQGYGYTF
- TRBJ2-1 TRBD2 TRBV30 TGTGCCTGGAGTGGGGGACTAGCGGGCCATGAGCAGTTCTTC CAWSGGLAGHEQFF
- TRBJ2-1 TRBD2 TRBV28 TGTGCCAGCACCCACGCGGCCGGGCTAGCGGGGTACAATGAGCAGTTCTTC CASTHAAGLAGYNEQFF
- TRBJ2-7 TRBD1 TRBV9 TGTGCCAGCAGCTCCGGACAGGGAGCCTACGAGCAGTACTTC CASSSGQGAYEQYF
- TRBJ2-5 TRBD1 TRBV5-1 TGCGCCAGCAGCGAGACAGGGGGGGAGACCCAGTACTTC CASSETGGETQYF